The entry below describes one T cell receptor beta chain. Its antigen is currently unknown. Enrollment shut out patients with autoimmune disease history or systemic immunosuppression. The sample comes from a study of OX40 agonist ivuxolimab in advanced cancers. Study-wide results and caveats: Among patients with partial responses at 0.1-3.0 mg/kg, clonal expansion was among the lowest.

The protocol was immunoSEQ multiplex PCR, while the TCRdb copy is restricted to in-frame clones and leaves out a portion. The sample has 75,000 to 90,000 clones; approximately 90% are singletons. The CDR3 runs 15 residues. This chain uses TRBV21-1 with TRBJ1-1; TRBD1, the D gene given by the table, was not confirmed from the DNA. TRBV21-1 is labeled a pseudogene. Specimen: CD4+ or CD8+ T cells sorted from blood, collected in a trial of the OX40 agonist ivuxolimab. The sequence came from an adult with an advanced solid tumor such as melanoma, head and neck, liver or kidney cancer. The CDR3 region is CASSKEPDMNTEAFF. CDR3 nucleotide sequence: TGTGCCAGCAGCAAAGAACCGGACATGAACACTGAAGCTTTCTTT.